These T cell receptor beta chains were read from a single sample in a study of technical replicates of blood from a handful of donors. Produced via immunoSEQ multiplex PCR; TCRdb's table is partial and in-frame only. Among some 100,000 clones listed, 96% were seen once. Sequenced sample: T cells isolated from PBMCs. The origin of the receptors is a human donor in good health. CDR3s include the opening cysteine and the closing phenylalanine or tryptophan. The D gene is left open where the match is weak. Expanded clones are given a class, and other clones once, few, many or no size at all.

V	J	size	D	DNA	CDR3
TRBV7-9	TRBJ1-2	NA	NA	TGTGCCAGCAGCCCCCGGACAGTCCTCTATGGCTACACCTTC	CASSPRTVLYGYTF
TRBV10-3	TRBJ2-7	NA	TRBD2	TGTGCCATCCTGTCGGGGGGGGGCTCCTACGAGCAGTACTTC	CAILSGGGSYEQYF
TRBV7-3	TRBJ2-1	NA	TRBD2	TGTGCCAGCAGCTTAAGCTTTTCAGCGGGGGGCAAATTGGACTACAATGAGCAGTTCTTC	CASSLSFSAGGKLDYNEQFF
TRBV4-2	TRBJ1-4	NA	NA	TGTGCCAGCGCCGGGACTCCAAATGAAAAACTGTTTTTT	CASAGTPNEKLFF
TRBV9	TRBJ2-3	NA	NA	TGTGCCAGCAGTTCCAGGGATACGCAGTATTTT	CASSSRDTQYF
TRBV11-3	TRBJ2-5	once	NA	TGTGCCAGCAGCTTAGGGTCCACAAGGGGATTGGAGACCCAGTACTTC	CASSLGSTRGLETQYF
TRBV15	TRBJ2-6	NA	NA	TGTGCCACCAGCAGAGTGGGCAGTATGGGCTCTGGGGCCAACGTCCTGACTTTC	CATSRVGSMGSGANVLTF
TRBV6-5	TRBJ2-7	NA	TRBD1	TGTGCCAGCAGGCCCGGGACAGGGGTCCACGAGCAGTACTTC	CASRPGTGVHEQYF
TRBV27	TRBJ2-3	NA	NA	TGTGCCAGCAGTTGGGGAGGTACAGATACGCAGTATTTT	CASSWGGTDTQYF
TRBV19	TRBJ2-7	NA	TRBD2	TGTGCCAGTAGTATAGTGGTGCGGGGGTCCTCCTACGAGCAGTACTTC	CASSIVVRGSSYEQYF
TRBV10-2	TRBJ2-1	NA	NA	TGCGCCAGCAGTGAGTCGACTACCGGGACATATTCCTACAATGAGCAGTTCTTC	CASSESTTGTYSYNEQFF
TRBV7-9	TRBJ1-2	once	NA	TGTGCCAGCAGCTTAGATGTGGGCGGGGGCTACACCTTC	CASSLDVGGGYTF
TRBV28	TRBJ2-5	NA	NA	TGTGCCAGCACCTACCCGGGGTGGACCCAGTACTTC	CASTYPGWTQYF
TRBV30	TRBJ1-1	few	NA	TGTGCCTGGAACCTTCGGGCTGAAGCTTTCTTT	CAWNLRAEAFF
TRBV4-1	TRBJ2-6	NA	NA	TGCGCCAGCAGCCAAGATTGGGCCCCAGGGTCTGGGGCCAACGTCCTGACTTTC	CASSQDWAPGSGANVLTF
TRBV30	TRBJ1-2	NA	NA	TGTGCCTGGAGGCCACGGGGGGGAAACTATGGCTACACCTTC	CAWRPRGGNYGYTF
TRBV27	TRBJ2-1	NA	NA	TGTGCCAGCAGTTCTAGGAACAATGAGCAGTTCTTC	CASSSRNNEQFF
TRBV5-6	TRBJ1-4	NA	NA	TGTGCCAGCAGCTTGGGTCTTAGGGGAAAACTGTTTTTT	CASSLGLRGKLFF
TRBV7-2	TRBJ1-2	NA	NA	TGTGCCAGCAGCCCGACCGGGACTCCGGCGCGCTATGGCTACACCTTC	CASSPTGTPARYGYTF
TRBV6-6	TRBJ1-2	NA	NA	TGTGCCAGCAGTTACAGGCAGGATAACTATGGCTACACCTTC	CASSYRQDNYGYTF
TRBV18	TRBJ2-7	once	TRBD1	TGTGCCAGCTCACCCGGGACAGGGAAGTACGAGCAGTACTTC	CASSPGTGKYEQYF
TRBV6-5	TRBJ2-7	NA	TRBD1	TGTGCCAGCATTCAACCGGGACAGGGACTCTACGAGCAGTACTTC	CASIQPGQGLYEQYF
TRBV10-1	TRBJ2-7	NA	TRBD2	TGCGCCAGCAGTGAGTCGACTAGCGGGGCCACCTTCTACGAGCAGTACTTC	CASSESTSGATFYEQYF
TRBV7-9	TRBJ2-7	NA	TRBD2	TGTGCCAGCAGCTTAGGGACTAGCGTACTGGGAGAGCAGTACTTC	CASSLGTSVLGEQYF
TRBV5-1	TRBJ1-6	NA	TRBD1	TGCGCCAGCAGCTTCGGACAGGGGGGGTCACCCCTCCACTTT	CASSFGQGGSPLHF
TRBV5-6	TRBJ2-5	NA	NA	TGTGCCAGCAGCGCCAGACTGGAAGAGACCCAGTACTTC	CASSARLEETQYF
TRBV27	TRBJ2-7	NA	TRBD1	TGTGCCAGCAGTTCGGGACAGTCATTCTACGAGCAGTACTTC	CASSSGQSFYEQYF
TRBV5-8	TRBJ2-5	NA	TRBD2	TGTGCCAGCAGCTCAGGGACTAGCGGGGGGGAGACCCAGTACTTC	CASSSGTSGGETQYF